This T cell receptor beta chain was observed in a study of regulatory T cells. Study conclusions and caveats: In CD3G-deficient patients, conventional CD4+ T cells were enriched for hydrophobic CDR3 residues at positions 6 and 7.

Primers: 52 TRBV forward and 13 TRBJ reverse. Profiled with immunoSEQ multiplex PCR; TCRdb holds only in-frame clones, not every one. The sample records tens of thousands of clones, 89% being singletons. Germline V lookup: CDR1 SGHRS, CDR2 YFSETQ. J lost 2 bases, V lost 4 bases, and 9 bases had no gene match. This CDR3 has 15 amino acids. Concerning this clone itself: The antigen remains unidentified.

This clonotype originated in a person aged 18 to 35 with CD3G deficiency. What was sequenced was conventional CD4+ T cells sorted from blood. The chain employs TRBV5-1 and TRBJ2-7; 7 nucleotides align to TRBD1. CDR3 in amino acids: CASSPDPTGTYEQYF. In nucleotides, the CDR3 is TGCGCCAGCAGCCCAGACCCGACAGGGACCTACGAGCAGTACTTC.